One and the same sample provided the 14 T cell receptor beta chains below, sequenced in a study of CD8+ T cells in alopecia areata. RNA was isolated and reverse transcribed to cDNA, the sequencing template. Sequencing was performed with immunoSEQ multiplex PCR; in TCRdb, only in-frame clones are kept and a portion is missing. The table has about 140,000 clones, around 49% seen once. Specimen: CD4+ T cells sorted from blood, collected at week 0. The receptors derive from a human donor with alopecia areata.

The CDR3 bases are TGTGCCTGGAGTGTACGCATCAGCGAGACCCAGTACTTC. It is translated as CAWSVRISETQYF. The chain carries TRBV30 and TRBJ2-5; no firm D call. The length of the CDR3 is 13 residues. V gave up 0 bases and J gave up 5 bases, with 10 bases separating them. In germline, CDR1 is GTSNPN, CDR2 SVGIG (reference sequence).

The chain is built from TRBV2 and TRBJ2-1, with a weak D call TRBD2 (7 bases). From germline, CDR1 is SNHLY and CDR2 FYNNEI. V was cut by 6 bases and J by 8 bases, with 20 bases left in between. The CDR3 totals 15 residues. DNA of the CDR3: TGTGCCAGCAGCGGTGACTGGGGGGGCATTGATGAGCAGTTCTTC. Encoded protein: CASSGDWGGIDEQFF.

The table lists this clone with a few counts. The chain recombines TRBV27 with TRBJ2-7; no reliable D call. The CDR3 length is 15 residues. The V end was cut by 5 bases, the J end by 2 bases, with 16 bases between. Germline V gene data show CDR1 as MNHEY and CDR2 as SMNVEV (reference sequence). In DNA form, the CDR3 reads TGTGCCAGCAGTGGAATAACGACTGGGGCCTACGAGCAGTACTTC. Translation gives CASSGITTGAYEQYF.

The rearrangement links TRBV29-1 to TRBJ2-7; 7 nucleotides align to TRBD1. CDR1 and CDR2 (germline): SQVTM, ANQGSEA. Trimming cost V 3 bases and J 3 bases; bases outside gene matches: 5. The CDR3 has 13 residues. The CDR3 coding sequence is TGCAGCGTTGATATGGGACAGAGCTACGAGCAGTACTTC. The encoded protein is CSVDMGQSYEQYF.

Only a few counts were recorded for this clone. CDR3 coding DNA: TGCAGCGCCCTCGGGACTAGAGCATCAACAGATACGCAGTATTTT. Translated: CSALGTRASTDTQYF. This sequence joins TRBV29-1 and TRBJ2-3, with 8 nucleotides matching TRBD2. Germline V gene data show CDR1 as SQVTM and CDR2 as ANQGSEA. V lost 7 bases, J lost 3 bases, and 12 bases stayed unmatched. This CDR3 spans 15 amino acids.

This clone appeared a few times. V usage is TRBV25-1 and J usage is TRBJ2-2; weak D call: TRBD2 (6 bases). This CDR3 is 17 amino acids long. CDR1 and CDR2 from the germline V gene are MGHDK and SYGVNS. V lost 4 bases and J 6 bases, leaving 21 bases between the germline ends. The CDR3 region is CASSGTTARFAAGELFF. CDR3 nucleotide sequence: TGTGCCAGCAGTGGGACTACCGCCCGATTCGCGGCCGGGGAGCTGTTTTTT.

A few counts support this clone. The rearrangement joins TRBV30 to TRBJ1-1; D may be TRBD1 (6 bases). Germline V gives CDR1 GTSNPN, CDR2 SVGIG (reference sequence). CDR3 length: 15 residues. V was pared by 0 bases and J by 4 bases, with 15 bases between. The CDR3 loop is CAWSVSGALGTEAFF. CDR3 DNA sequence: TGTGCCTGGAGTGTTTCAGGGGCACTGGGCACTGAAGCTTTCTTT. The full variable domain, completed using reference TRBV30 and TRBJ1-1, is SQTIHQWPATLVQPVGSPLSLECTVEGTSNPNLYWYRQAAGRGLQLLFYSVGIGQISSEVPQNLSASRPQDRQFILSSKKLLLSDSGFYLCAWSVSGALGTEAFFGQGTRLTVV.

The chain joins TRBV28 to TRBJ2-3, with TRBD1 identical over 9 bases. CDR3 length equals 15 residues. Germline V gene data show CDR1 as MDHEN and CDR2 as SYDVKM. V dropped 3 bases and J dropped 1; count of bases not matched to a gene: 2. CDR3 DNA: TGTGCCAGCAGTTTCCGGACAGGGGGCACAGATACGCAGTATTTT. Protein sequence: CASSFRTGGTDTQYF.

The chain uses TRBV7-2 and TRBJ2-3; D gene unclear. With 0 bases removed from V and 7 bases from J, the gap between germline ends came to 5 bases. The CDR3 is 12 residues long. Germline values: CDR1 SGHTA, CDR2 FQGNSA. The CDR3 region is CASSLALNTQYF. The CDR3 DNA reads as TGTGCCAGCAGCTTAGCCCTGAATACGCAGTATTTT.

The V call is TRBV4-2, the J call TRBJ2-5; D could derive from TRBD1 or TRBD2 (6 bases each). The CDR3 consists of 16 residues. CDR1 is LGHNA and CDR2 is YNFKEQ in the germline V gene. V shed 3 bases and J shed 5 bases, with 19 bases lying between them. The CDR3 region has the DNA TGTGCCAGCAGCCATGGCCCGGGGGCCCTAGGGGAGACCCAGTACTTC. Its protein product is CASSHGPGALGETQYF.

V is TRBV18 and J is TRBJ1-5, with TRBD1 identical over 7 bases. Per the germline V gene, CDR1 is KGHSH and CDR2 is LQKENI. This CDR3 region has 14 residues. Germline trimming cut 2 bases from V and 4 bases from J; bases unmatched to any gene: 2. CDR3 nucleotides: TGTGCCAGCTCACCAGCAGGGGGTAATCAGCCCCAGCATTTT. Encoded protein: CASSPAGGNQPQHF.

This chain joins TRBV7-2 and TRBJ2-1; 11 bases map to TRBD1. Germline CDR1 reads SGHTA; CDR2 reads FQGNSA. The junction had 13 bases not matched to a gene; V was cut back by 3 bases and J by 3 bases. The length of the CDR3 is 19 residues. The CDR3 protein is CASSLWTGGAIEGYNEQFF. In DNA, the CDR3 is TGTGCCAGCAGCTTGTGGACAGGGGGCGCCATCGAAGGCTACAATGAGCAGTTCTTC.

This sequence joins TRBV4-3 and TRBJ1-1; the D is unclear. The CDR3 is made up of 16 amino acids. V lost 1 base to trimming and J lost 1 base, with 13 bases between them. CDR1 LGHNA and CDR2 YSLEER come from the germline V gene. This CDR3 reads CASSQAGKQPNTEAFF. CDR3 nucleotides: TGCGCCAGCAGCCAAGCTGGAAAACAGCCGAACACTGAAGCTTTCTTT.

The chain has TRBV30 and TRBJ2-5; D unclear. This CDR3 contains 11 residues. In germline, CDR1 is GTSNPN, CDR2 SVGIG (reference sequence). V was trimmed by 5 bases and J by 5 bases, leaving 9 bases between them. This CDR3 is CAWDRYETQYF. The CDR3, as DNA: TGTGCCTGGGATCGATACGAGACCCAGTACTTC.